Listed below are T cell receptor beta chains from one sample, sequenced in a study of breast tumors, draining lymph nodes, adjacent tissues. TCRdb reprocessed the multiplex PCR reads with MiXCR, giving one entry per CDR3 protein. Of over 200,000 distinct CDR3 sequences in the sample, approximately 30% are singletons; the top ten hold roughly 1.5%. Sequenced: axillary lymph node tissue. Every receptor here comes from a female donor with breast cancer. Some clones in this sample may be carry-over from other donors' samples. Each CDR3 is given with its conserved first and last residue. The D gene is left open where the match is weak. Clone size is stated in some rows and not others, as once, few, many or a class when expanded.

j_call	d_call	v_call	clone_size	cdr3_nt	cdr3_aa
TRBJ2-7	TRBD2	TRBV3-1	many	TGTGCCAGCAGCCAAGACACTCGAGCGGGAGCCAAGGACGAGCAGTACTTC	CASSQDTRAGAKDEQYF
TRBJ2-5	.	TRBV7-9	.	TGTGCCAGCAGCTCCCAGGGGGAGGTCCGGGAGACCCAGTACTTC	CASSSQGEVRETQYF
TRBJ1-1	TRBD1	TRBV5-5	.	TGTGCCAGCAGCACCGGACAGGAGAACACTGAAGCTTTCTTT	CASSTGQENTEAFF
TRBJ2-5	TRBD2	TRBV11-3	.	TGTGCCAGCAGCCCCGGGAGGATGCCCCAAGAGACCCAGTACTTC	CASSPGRMPQETQYF
TRBJ1-1	.	TRBV11-2	.	TGTGCCAGCAGCTTAGACAGTAACACTGAAGCTTTCTTT	CASSLDSNTEAFF
TRBJ2-1	TRBD2	TRBV15	.	TGTGCCACCAGCAGAGGGGGGGGTGCGTTCTTC	CATSRGGGAFF
TRBJ2-7	TRBD1	TRBV5-5	.	TGTGCCAGCAGCTTGGCCGGGACAGAAACCTACGAGCAGTACTTC	CASSLAGTETYEQYF
TRBJ1-4	TRBD1	TRBV5-5	.	TGTGCCAGCAGCCTCTGGACAGGGGGCCTAGGAGAAAAACTGTTTTTT	CASSLWTGGLGEKLFF
TRBJ1-5	TRBD1	TRBV10-3	many	TGTGCCATCAGTGCAGGACAGGCTGGCAATCAGCCCCAGCATTTT	CAISAGQAGNQPQHF
TRBJ1-6	.	TRBV6-5	many	TGTGCCAGCAGTCCCCCCTCCCTATGGAATTCACCCCTCCACTTT	CASSPPSLWNSPLHF
TRBJ1-5	.	TRBV11-3	many	TGTGCCAGCAGCTTACAGGGAGGACAGCCCCAGCATTTT	CASSLQGGQPQHF
TRBJ1-4	.	TRBV20-1	.	TGCAGTGCTAGGAGACTAGCGGGAACATACAATGAAAAACTGTTTTTT	CSARRLAGTYNEKLFF
TRBJ1-2	TRBD1	TRBV12-3/TRBV12-4	many	TGTGCCAGCAGACTCGACAGGGGGGGGGCGTATGGCTACACCTTC	CASRLDRGGAYGYTF
TRBJ1-2	TRBD1	TRBV6-5	many	TGTGCCAGCAGTTACGACAGGGGGATAAATGGCTACACCTTC	CASSYDRGINGYTF
TRBJ1-6	TRBD1	TRBV11-2	.	TGTGCCAGCAGCTTAGGGACAGGAGTTGCTTCACCCCTCCACTTT	CASSLGTGVASPLHF
TRBJ2-1	TRBD2	TRBV15	.	TGTGCCACTCCCCTCGCACTAGCGGGCAGGAATGAGCAGTTCTTC	CATPLALAGRNEQFF
TRBJ2-3	TRBD2	TRBV12-3/TRBV12-4	many	TGTGCCAGCACCATTCTAGCGGGAAGGCCAGATACGCAGTATTTT	CASTILAGRPDTQYF
TRBJ1-2	TRBD1	TRBV30	.	TGTGCCTGGGACAGGGGCCTCAGGGATGGCTACACCTTC	CAWDRGLRDGYTF
TRBJ2-1	TRBD2	TRBV7-2	.	TGTGCCAGCAGGAAACCGGGACTAGCGGGTGGGGGACTAGATCGCGATGAGCAGTTCTTC	CASRKPGLAGGGLDRDEQFF
TRBJ1-6	TRBD1	TRBV7-3	many	TGTGCCAGCAGCTCGACGGGACAGGGATATTCACCCCTCCACTTT	CASSSTGQGYSPLHF
TRBJ2-2	.	TRBV6-1	many	TGTGCCAGCCTCCCGCGGAAGGGGAGTCGGTCCGGGGAGCTGTTTTTT	CASLPRKGSRSGELFF
TRBJ2-3	.	TRBV19	many	TGTGCCAGTAGTGTCGGGATAGGGGGTCCAGATACGCAGTATTTT	CASSVGIGGPDTQYF
TRBJ1-2	.	TRBV12-3/TRBV12-4	many	TGTGCCAGCAGCCCGGGCAGAAGGGGGGATGGCTACACCTTC	CASSPGRRGDGYTF
TRBJ1-2	.	TRBV5-1	many	TGCGCCAGCAGCACAACCCAGGGTTATGGCTACACCTTC	CASSTTQGYGYTF
TRBJ2-2	.	TRBV3-2	.	TGTGCCAGCAGCCAAGACGGGGGGACCGGGGAGCTGTTTTTT	CASSQDGGTGELFF
TRBJ2-1	TRBD2	TRBV7-3	once	TGTGCCAGCAGCTCGGGACTAGCGGGGGGCTACAATGAGCAGTTCTTC	CASSSGLAGGYNEQFF
TRBJ2-5	.	TRBV29-1	.	TGCAGCGTTGTGGGGGAGAGGACTGAAGCTTTC	CSVVGERTEAF
TRBJ2-6	TRBD1	TRBV7-9	many	TGTGCCAGCAGCTTGGGACAGGGGTTCTTCTCTGGGGCCAACGTCCTGACTTTC	CASSLGQGFFSGANVLTF
TRBJ1-6	.	TRBV14	.	TGTGCCAGCAGCCATCTAGCGGGAAGATATAATTCACCCCTCCACTTT	CASSHLAGRYNSPLHF
TRBJ2-6	.	TRBV2	.	TGTGCCAGCAGTTATTCTACTAGCTCTGGGGCCAACGTCCTGACTTTC	CASSYSTSSGANVLTF
TRBJ1-5	.	TRBV19	many	TGTGCCAGTAGTATAGTATCCCCAGGAGATCAGCCCCAGCATTTT	CASSIVSPGDQPQHF
TRBJ2-7	.	TRBV6-1	many	TGTGCCAGCAGTGAAGGCAGGACAGAGACCTACGAGCAGTACTTC	CASSEGRTETYEQYF
TRBJ1-2	.	TRBV19	many	TGTGCCAGTAGTATGTACTATGGCTACACCTTC	CASSMYYGYTF